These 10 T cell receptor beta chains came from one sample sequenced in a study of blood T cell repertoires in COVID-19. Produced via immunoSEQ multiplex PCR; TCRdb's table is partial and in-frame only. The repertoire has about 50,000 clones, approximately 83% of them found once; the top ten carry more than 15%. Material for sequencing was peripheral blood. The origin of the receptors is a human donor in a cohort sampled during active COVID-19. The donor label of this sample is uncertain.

The CDR3 DNA is TGTGCCAGTACCACACAGGGGTCTAACTATGGCTACACCTTC. Amino acid sequence: CASTTQGSNYGYTF. The genes are TRBV5-4 and TRBJ1-2, with 7 bases aligning to TRBD1. Losses at the gene ends were 8 bases for V and 0 bases for J; bases not matched to a gene: 7. The germline V gene encodes CDR1 SGHNT and CDR2 YYREEE (reference sequence). The CDR3 runs 14 residues.

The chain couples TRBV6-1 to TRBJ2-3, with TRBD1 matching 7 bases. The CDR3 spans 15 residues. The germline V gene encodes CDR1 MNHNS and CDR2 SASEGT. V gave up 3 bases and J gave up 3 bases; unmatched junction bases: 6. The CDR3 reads CASSEVGQRTDTQYF. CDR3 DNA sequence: TGTGCCAGCAGTGAGGTGGGACAGAGAACAGATACGCAGTATTTT.

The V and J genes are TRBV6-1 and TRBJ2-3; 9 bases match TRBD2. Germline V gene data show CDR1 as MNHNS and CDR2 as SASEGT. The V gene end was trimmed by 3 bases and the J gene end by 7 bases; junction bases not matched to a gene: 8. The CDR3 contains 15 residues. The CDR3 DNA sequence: TGTGCCAGCAGTGATAAGGGACTAGCTTCGTATACGCAGTATTTT. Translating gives CASSDKGLASYTQYF.

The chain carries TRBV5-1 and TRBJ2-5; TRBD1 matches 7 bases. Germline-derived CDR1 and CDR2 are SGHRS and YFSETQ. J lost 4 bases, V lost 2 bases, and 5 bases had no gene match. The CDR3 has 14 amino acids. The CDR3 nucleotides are TGCGCCAGCAGCTTCGACAGGGCCCCAGAGACCCAGTACTTC. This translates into CASSFDRAPETQYF.

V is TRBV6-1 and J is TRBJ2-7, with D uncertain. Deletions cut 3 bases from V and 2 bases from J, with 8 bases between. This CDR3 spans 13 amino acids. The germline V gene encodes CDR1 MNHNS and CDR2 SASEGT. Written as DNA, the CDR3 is TGTGCCAGCAGTGATTTCAGGACCTACGAGCAGTACTTC. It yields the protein CASSDFRTYEQYF.

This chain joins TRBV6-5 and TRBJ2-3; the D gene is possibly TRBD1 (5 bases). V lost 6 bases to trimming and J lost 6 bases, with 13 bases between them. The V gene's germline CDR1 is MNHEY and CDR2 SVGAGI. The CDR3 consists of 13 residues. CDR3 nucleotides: TGTGCCAGCAGGGACCACAAGGGGGATACGCAGTATTTT. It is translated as CASRDHKGDTQYF.

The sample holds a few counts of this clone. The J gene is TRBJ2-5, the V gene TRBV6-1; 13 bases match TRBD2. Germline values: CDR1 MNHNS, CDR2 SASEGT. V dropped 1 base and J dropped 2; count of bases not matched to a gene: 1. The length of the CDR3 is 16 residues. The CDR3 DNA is TGTGCCAGCAGTGAAGGACTAGCGGGGGGTCAAGAGACCCAGTACTTC. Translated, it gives CASSEGLAGGQETQYF.

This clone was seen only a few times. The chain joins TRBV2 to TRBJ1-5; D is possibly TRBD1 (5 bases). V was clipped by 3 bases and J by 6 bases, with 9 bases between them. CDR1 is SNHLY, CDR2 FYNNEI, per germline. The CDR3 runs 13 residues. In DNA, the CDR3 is TGTGCCAGCAGTGACCAGGGTTTTCAGCCCCAGCATTTT. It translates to CASSDQGFQPQHF.

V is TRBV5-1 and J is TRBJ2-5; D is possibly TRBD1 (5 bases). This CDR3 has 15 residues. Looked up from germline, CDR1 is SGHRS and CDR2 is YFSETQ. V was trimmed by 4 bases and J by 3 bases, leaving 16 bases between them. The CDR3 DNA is TGCGCCAGCAGCACCGGTGGGCAGACAGAAGAGACCCAGTACTTC. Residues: CASSTGGQTEETQYF.

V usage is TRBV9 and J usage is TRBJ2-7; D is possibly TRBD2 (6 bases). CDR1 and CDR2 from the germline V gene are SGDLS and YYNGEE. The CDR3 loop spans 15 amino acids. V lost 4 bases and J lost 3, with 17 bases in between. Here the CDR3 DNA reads TGTGCCAGCAGCCCACCGGACGGGACTCACTACGAGCAGTACTTC. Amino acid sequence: CASSPPDGTHYEQYF.